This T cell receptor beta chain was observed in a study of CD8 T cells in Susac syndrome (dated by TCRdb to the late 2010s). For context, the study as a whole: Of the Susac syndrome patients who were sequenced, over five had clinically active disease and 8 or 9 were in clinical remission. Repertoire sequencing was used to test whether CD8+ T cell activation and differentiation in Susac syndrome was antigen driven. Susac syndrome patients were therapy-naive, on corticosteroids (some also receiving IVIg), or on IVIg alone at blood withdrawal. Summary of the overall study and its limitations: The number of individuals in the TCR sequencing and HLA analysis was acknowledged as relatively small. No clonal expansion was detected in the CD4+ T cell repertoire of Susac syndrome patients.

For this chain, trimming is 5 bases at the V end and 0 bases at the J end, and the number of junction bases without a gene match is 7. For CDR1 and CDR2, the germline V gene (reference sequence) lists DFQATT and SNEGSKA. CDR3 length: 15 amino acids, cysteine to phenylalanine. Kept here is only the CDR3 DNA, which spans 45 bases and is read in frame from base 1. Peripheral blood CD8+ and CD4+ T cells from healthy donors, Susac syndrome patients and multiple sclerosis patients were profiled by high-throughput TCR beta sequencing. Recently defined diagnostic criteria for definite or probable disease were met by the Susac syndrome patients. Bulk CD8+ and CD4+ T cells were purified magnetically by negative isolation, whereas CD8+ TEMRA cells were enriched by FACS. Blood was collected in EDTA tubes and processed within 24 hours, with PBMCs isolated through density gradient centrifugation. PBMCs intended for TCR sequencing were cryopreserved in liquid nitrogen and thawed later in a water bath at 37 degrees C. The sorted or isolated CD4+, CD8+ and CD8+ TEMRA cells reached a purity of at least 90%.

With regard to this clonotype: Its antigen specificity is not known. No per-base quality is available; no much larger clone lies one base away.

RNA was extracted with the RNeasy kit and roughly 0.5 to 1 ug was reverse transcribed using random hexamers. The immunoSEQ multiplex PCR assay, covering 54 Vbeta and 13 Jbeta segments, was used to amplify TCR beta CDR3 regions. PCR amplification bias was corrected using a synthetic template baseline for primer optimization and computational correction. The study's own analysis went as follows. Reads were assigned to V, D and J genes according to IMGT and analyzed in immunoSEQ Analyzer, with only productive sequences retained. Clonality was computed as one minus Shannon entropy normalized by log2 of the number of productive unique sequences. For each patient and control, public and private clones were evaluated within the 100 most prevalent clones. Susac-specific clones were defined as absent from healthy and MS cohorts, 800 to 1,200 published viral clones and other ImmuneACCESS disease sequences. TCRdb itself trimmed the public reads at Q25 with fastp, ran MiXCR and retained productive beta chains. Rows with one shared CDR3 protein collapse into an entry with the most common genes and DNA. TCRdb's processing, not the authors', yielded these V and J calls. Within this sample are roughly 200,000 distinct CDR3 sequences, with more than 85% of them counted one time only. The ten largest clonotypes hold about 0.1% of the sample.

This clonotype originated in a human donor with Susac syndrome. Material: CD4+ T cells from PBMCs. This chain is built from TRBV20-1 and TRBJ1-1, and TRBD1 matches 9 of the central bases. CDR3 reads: CSAERTGAMNTEAFF. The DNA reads TGCAGTGCTGAAAGGACAGGGGCGATGAACACTGAAGCTTTCTTT.